This T cell receptor beta chain originates from a study of T cells after yellow fever vaccination. This CDR3 region has 16 residues. V lost 4 bases and J lost 0; bases outside the gene matches: 8. The germline V gene encodes CDR1 SGHAT and CDR2 FQNNGV. Each CDR3 protein gets one entry after TCRdb re-called the 5' RACE reads with MiXCR. The sample lists about 320,000 distinct CDR3 sequences; roughly an eighth were seen once. A note on this clonotype: Its antigen is undetermined.

Study findings and constraints: Clonotypes found in both CD4 and CD8 compartments made up a small share.

The chain recombines TRBV11-2 with TRBJ1-2, with 7 nucleotides matching TRBD1. The TCR sequence derives from a young man who received the YFV17D yellow fever vaccine. The specimen comprised CD4+ T cells sorted from PBMCs, sampled 15 days after the yellow fever booster vaccination. The CDR3 DNA follows: TGTGCCAGCAGCTATAATCGGGACAGTTCTAACTATGGCTACACCTTC. Its translation is CASSYNRDSSNYGYTF.